This TCR beta chain was retrieved from a study of spatial heterogeneity in lung cancer. Study as a whole: Detected beta-chain sequences consistently exceeded alpha-chain sequences. The study observed each unique TCR and UMI combination more than ten times on average in raw reads.

The time point denotes: sample taken at primary tumor resection. Sequencing was performed on whole RNA extracted from tumor and nontumor lung tissue, or from frozen PBMC, and the material was left unsorted. This clonotype has only a few counts. Its antigen is not known. Study observations and caveats: There were more appearances of ubiquitous expanded tumor TCRs in blood at resection than at follow-up.

TCRdb passed the 5' RACE reads through MiXCR, listing each CDR3 protein once. The sample shows 85,000 to 100,000 distinct CDR3 sequences, 12% of them seen only once. This clonotype originated in a male donor with early-stage non-small cell lung cancer. The sample consisted of PBMCs, taken at surgery.

CDR3 coding DNA: TGTGCCACCAGTATTGACGGGGCAGGCACCGGGGAGCTGTTTTTT. Protein sequence: CATSIDGAGTGELFF. The V gene is TRBV24-1, the J gene TRBJ2-2, with D tentatively TRBD1 or TRBD2 (5 bases each). The CDR3 is 15 amino acids. Trimming cost V 6 bases and J 4 bases, with 14 bases left between them. The germline gives CDR1 KGHDR, CDR2 SFDVKD.